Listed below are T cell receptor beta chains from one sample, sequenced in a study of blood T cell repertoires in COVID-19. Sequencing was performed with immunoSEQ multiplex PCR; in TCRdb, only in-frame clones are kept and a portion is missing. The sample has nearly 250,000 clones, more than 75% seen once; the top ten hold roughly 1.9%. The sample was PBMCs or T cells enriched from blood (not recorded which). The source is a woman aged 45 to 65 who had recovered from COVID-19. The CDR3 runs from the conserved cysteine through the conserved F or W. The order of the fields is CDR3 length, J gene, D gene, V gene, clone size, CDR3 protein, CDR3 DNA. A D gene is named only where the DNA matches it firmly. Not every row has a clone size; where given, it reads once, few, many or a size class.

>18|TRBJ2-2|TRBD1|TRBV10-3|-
CAISVLPSGQSYTGELFF
TGTGCCATCAGTGTTCTCCCGTCGGGACAGTCATACACCGGGGAGCTGTTTTTT
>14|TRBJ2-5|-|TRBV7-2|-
CASSLAGGRETQYF
TGTGCCAGCAGCTTAGCGGGGGGGCGGGAGACCCAGTACTTC
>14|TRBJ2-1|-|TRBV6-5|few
CASSLSYSYNEQFF
TGTGCCAGCAGTTTAAGCTACTCCTACAATGAGCAGTTCTTC
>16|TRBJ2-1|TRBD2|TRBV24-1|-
CATSDLTSSGSHEQFF
TGTGCCACCAGTGATTTGACCAGTAGCGGGAGCCATGAGCAGTTCTTC
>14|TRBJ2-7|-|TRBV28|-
CASSPESPPYEQYF
TGTGCCAGCAGTCCTGAGAGTCCCCCCTACGAGCAGTACTTC
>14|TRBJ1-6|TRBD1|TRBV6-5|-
CASSYEQGVSPLHF
TGTGCCAGCAGTTACGAGCAGGGGGTTTCACCCCTCCACTTT
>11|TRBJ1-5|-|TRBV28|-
CASSLEGTQHF
TGTGCCAGCAGTTTAGAGGGAACCCAGCATTTT
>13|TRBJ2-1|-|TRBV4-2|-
CASSQEPTAEQFF
TGTGCCAGCAGCCAAGAGCCTACAGCCGAGCAGTTCTTC
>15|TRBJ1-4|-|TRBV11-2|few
CASSLLKGEIEKLFF
TGTGCCAGCAGCTTACTGAAAGGGGAAATCGAAAAACTGTTTTTT
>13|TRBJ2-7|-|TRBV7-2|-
CASSQQGAYEQYF
TGTGCCAGCAGCCAACAGGGAGCCTACGAGCAGTACTTC
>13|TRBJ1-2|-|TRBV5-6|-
CASSLRQDYGYTF
TGTGCCAGCAGCTTGAGGCAGGACTATGGCTACACCTTC
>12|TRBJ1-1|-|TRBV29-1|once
CSVATQGVEAFF
TGCAGCGTTGCCACCCAAGGGGTTGAAGCTTTCTTT
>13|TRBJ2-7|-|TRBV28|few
CASSPPLTYEQYF
TGTGCCAGCAGCCCCCCTCTTACCTACGAGCAGTACTTC
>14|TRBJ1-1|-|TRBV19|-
CASSIDGGAAEAFF
TGTGCCAGTAGTATTGATGGGGGGGCGGCTGAAGCTTTCTTT
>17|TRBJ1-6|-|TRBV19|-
CASSISRTRAYNSPLHF
TGTGCCAGTAGTATATCCAGGACAAGGGCCTATAATTCACCCCTCCACTTT
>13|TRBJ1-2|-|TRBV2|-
CASSQQGDYGYTF
TGTGCCAGCAGTCAACAGGGTGACTATGGCTACACCTTC
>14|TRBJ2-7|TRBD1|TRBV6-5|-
CASSYSDRGFEQYF
TGTGCCAGCAGTTACTCGGACAGGGGGTTCGAGCAGTACTTC
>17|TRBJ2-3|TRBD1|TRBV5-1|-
CASSVSRDSRGTDTQYF
TGCGCCAGCAGCGTGTCCCGGGACAGTCGGGGCACAGATACGCAGTATTTT
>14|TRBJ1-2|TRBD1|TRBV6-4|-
CASSREGQGYGYTF
TGTGCCAGCAGCCGAGAGGGACAGGGGTATGGCTACACCTTC
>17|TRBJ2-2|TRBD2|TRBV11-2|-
CASSLDPLAGGGGELFF
TGTGCCAGCAGCTTAGACCCTTTAGCGGGAGGAGGCGGGGAGCTGTTTTTT
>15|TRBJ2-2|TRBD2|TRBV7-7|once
CASSLAGGITGELFF
TGTGCTAGCAGCTTGGCGGGAGGGATCACCGGGGAGCTGTTTTTT
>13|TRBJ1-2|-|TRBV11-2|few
CASSLGWGGGYTF
TGTGCCAGCAGCTTAGGATGGGGAGGTGGCTACACCTTC
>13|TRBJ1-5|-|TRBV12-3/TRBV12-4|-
CASSGGGGQPQHF
TGTGCCAGCAGTGGCGGGGGCGGGCAGCCCCAGCATTTT
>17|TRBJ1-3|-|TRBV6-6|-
CASSLLSERGGRNTIYF
TGTGCCAGCAGTCTCCTTTCCGAGAGGGGAGGTAGAAACACCATATATTTT
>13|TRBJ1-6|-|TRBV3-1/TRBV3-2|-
CASRRGNNSPLHF
TGTGCCAGCAGGAGGGGGAATAATTCACCCCTCCACTTT
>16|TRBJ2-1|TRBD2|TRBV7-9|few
CASSPRAASGMNEQFF
TGTGCCAGCAGCCCCCGGGCGGCTAGCGGGATGAATGAGCAGTTCTTC
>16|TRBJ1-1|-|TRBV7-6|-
CASSNSAGKMNTEAFF
TGTGCCAGCAGTAACTCGGCGGGTAAGATGAACACTGAAGCTTTCTTT
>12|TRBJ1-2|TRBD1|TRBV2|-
CARGTENYGYTF
TGTGCCAGAGGGACAGAAAATTATGGCTACACCTTC
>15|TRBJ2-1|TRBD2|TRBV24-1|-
CATSEGGTSGNEQFF
TGTGCCACCAGTGAGGGCGGGACTAGCGGCAATGAGCAGTTCTTC
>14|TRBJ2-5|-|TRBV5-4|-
CASSPRAGDKTQYF
TGTGCCAGCAGCCCCAGGGCGGGGGACAAGACCCAGTACTTC
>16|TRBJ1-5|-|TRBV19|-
CASSGGRGAGNQPQHF
TGTGCCAGTAGTGGGGGTCGGGGGGCTGGGAATCAGCCCCAGCATTTT
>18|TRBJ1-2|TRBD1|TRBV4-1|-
CASSQDSLNRQGSYGYTF
TGCGCCAGCAGCCAAGACAGTCTGAACCGACAGGGGAGCTATGGCTACACCTTC
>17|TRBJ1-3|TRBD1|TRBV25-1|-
CASSDRIGGGGGNTIYF
TGTGCCAGCAGTGACCGAATAGGGGGCGGAGGTGGAAACACCATATATTTT
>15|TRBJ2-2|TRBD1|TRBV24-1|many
CATSEKDRDTGELFF
TGTGCCACCAGTGAAAAGGACAGGGACACCGGGGAGCTGTTTTTT
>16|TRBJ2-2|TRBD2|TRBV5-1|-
CASKRQAGDGTGELFF
TGCGCCAGCAAGCGACAAGCGGGAGACGGCACCGGGGAGCTGTTTTTT
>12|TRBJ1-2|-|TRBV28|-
CASKEGDYGYTF
TGTGCCAGCAAGGAGGGAGACTATGGCTACACCTTC
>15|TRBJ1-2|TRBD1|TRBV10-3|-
CAISDPGQPNYGYTF
TGTGCCATCAGTGATCCGGGACAGCCTAACTATGGCTACACCTTC
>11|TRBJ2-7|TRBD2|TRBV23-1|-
CAGGRFREQYF
TGCGCCGGCGGGAGGTTCCGCGAGCAGTACTTC
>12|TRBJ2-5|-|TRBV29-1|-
CSTNRAQETQYF
TGCAGCACCAACAGGGCCCAAGAGACCCAGTACTTC
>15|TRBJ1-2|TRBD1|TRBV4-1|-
CASSLLTGARYGYTF
TGCGCCAGCAGCCTTCTGACAGGGGCTCGATATGGCTACACCTTC
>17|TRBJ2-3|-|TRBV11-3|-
CASSIIARGLQEGTQYF
TGTGCCAGCAGCATAATTGCGCGGGGACTCCAGGAGGGTACGCAGTATTTT
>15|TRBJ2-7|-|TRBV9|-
CASSVGMRGAYEQYF
TGTGCCAGCAGCGTAGGAATGCGGGGAGCCTACGAGCAGTACTTC
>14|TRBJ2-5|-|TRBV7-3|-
CASSLTPGQETQYF
TGTGCCAGCAGCTTAACCCCAGGGCAAGAGACCCAGTACTTC
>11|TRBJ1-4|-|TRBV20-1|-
CSAARDEKLFF
TGCAGTGCTGCCAGGGATGAAAAACTGTTTTTT
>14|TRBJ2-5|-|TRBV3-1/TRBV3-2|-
CASSQTGTPETQYF
TGTGCCAGCAGCCAAACCGGGACACCAGAGACCCAGTACTTC
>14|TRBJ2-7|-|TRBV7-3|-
CASSLTGGAYEQYF
TGTGCCAGCAGCCTTACCGGAGGGGCCTACGAGCAGTACTTC
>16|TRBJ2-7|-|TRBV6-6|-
CASSYPRGSNSYEQYF
TGTGCCAGCAGTTACCCTCGGGGGTCTAACTCCTACGAGCAGTACTTC
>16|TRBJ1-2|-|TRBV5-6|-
CASSLYGSSSGYGYTF
TGTGCCAGCAGCTTGTATGGGAGCTCTTCGGGCTATGGCTACACCTTC
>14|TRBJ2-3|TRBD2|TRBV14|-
CASSQGTSTSAQYF
TGTGCCAGCAGCCAAGGGACTAGCACTTCTGCGCAGTATTTT
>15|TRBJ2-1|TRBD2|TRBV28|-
CASSPSGRAVNEQFF
TGTGCCAGCAGCCCTAGCGGGAGAGCTGTCAATGAGCAGTTCTTC
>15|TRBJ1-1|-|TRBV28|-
CASSRPGMGNTEAFF
TGTGCCAGCAGTCGCCCAGGGATGGGGAACACTGAAGCTTTCTTT
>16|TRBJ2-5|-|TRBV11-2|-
CASSLGTLGTQETQYF
TGTGCCAGCAGCTTAGGGACCCTCGGGACTCAAGAGACCCAGTACTTC
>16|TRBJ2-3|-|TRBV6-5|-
CASSYSRDLETDTQYF
TGTGCCAGCAGTTACTCCCGGGACTTGGAGACAGATACGCAGTATTTT
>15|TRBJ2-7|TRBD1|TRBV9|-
CASSATGQGRYEQYF
TGTGCCAGCAGCGCGACCGGACAGGGGAGGTACGAGCAGTACTTC
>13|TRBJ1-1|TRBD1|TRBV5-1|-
CASSGTGQTEAFF
TGCGCCAGCAGCGGGACAGGGCAAACTGAAGCTTTCTTT
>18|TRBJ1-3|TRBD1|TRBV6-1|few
CASSEATWTGSRGNTIYF
TGTGCCAGCAGTGAAGCGACCTGGACAGGGAGCAGGGGAAACACCATATATTTT
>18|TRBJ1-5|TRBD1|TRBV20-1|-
CSASYRGQAEYSNQPQHF
TGCAGTGCTAGTTACAGGGGGCAGGCAGAATATAGCAATCAGCCCCAGCATTTT